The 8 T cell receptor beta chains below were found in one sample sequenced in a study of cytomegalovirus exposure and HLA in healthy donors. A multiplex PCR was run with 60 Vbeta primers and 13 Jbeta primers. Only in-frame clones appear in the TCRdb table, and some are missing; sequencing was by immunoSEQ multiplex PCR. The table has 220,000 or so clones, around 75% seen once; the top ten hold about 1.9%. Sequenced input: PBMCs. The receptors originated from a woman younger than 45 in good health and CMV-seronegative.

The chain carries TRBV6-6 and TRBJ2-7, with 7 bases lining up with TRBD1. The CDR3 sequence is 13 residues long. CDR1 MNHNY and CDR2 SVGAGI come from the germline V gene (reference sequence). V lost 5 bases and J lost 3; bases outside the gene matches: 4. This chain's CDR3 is CASSPTGVYEQYF. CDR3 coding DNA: TGTGCCAGCAGTCCAACAGGGGTCTACGAGCAGTACTTC.

The CDR3 sequence is CASSLETGTGWAFF. Here the CDR3 DNA reads TGTGCCAGCAGCTTAGAGACCGGGACAGGGTGGGCTTTCTTT. The chain carries TRBV11-3 and TRBJ1-1; 9 bases fit TRBD1. This CDR3 is built from 14 residues. V lost 0 bases and J lost 11; bases outside the gene matches: 7. The germline V gene encodes CDR1 SGHNT and CDR2 YENEEA.

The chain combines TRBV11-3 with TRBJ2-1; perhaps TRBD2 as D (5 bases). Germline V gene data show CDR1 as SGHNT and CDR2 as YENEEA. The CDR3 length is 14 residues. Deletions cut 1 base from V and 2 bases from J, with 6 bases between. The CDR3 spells CASSLVGAYNEQFF. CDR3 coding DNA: TGTGCCAGCAGCTTAGTCGGGGCCTACAATGAGCAGTTCTTC.

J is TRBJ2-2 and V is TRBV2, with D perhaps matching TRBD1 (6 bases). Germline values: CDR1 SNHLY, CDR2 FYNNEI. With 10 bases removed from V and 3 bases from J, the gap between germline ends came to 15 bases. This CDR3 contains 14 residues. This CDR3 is CAILRGKDTGELFF. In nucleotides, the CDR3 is TGTGCCATACTTAGGGGGAAGGACACCGGGGAGCTGTTTTTT.

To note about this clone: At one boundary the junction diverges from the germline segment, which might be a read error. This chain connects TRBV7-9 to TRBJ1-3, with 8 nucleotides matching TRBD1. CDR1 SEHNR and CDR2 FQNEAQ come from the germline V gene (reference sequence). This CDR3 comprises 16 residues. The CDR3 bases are TGTTCCAGCAGCCAGACAGGGGTAAGAAGTGGAAACACCATACATTTT. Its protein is CSSSQTGVRSGNTIHF.

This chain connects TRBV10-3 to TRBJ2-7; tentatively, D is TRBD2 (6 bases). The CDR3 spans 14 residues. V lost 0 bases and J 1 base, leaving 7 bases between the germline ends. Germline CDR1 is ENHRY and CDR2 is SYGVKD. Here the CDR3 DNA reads TGTGCCATCAGTGAGTCGCGGGAATCCTACGAGCAGTACTTC. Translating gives CAISESRESYEQYF.

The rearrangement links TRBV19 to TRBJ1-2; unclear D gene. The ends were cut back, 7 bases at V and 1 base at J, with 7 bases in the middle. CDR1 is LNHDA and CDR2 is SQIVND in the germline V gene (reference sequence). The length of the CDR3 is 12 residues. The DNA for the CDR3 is TGTGCCAGTACGGAGGATAACTATGGCTACACCTTC. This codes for CASTEDNYGYTF.

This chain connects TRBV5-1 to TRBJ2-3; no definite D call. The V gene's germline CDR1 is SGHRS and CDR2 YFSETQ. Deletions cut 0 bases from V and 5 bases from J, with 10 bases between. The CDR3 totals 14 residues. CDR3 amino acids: CASSLEAARDTQYF. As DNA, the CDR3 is TGCGCCAGCAGCTTGGAGGCTGCTAGAGATACGCAGTATTTT.